This T cell receptor beta chain was sequenced during a study of a mutant IDH1 vaccine in newly diagnosed glioma. Across the whole study: Averaging about 37 years of age, treated patients were approximately 62% male and around 40% female. Visit V12 happened at week 35; visit V13 happened at week 47. The study, taken as a whole, reports: Detectable vaccine-induced immune responses arose in about 93% of patients.

Sample time point: week 35, safety follow-up. In every dose of vaccine, 300 ug of mutant IDH1 20-mer peptide was given alongside topical imiquimod. As concerns this clone: Its specificity is not known.

The table came from immunoSEQ multiplex PCR; TCRdb's copy has only in-frame clones and leaves some out. The sample consists of some 29,000 clones, around three quarters of them appearing once. The length of the CDR3 is 14 residues. The J segment lost 3 bases and the V segment lost 3 bases, leaving 2 bases of the junction unmatched. Germline assignment: CDR1 SGHAT and CDR2 FQDESV (reference sequence). The chain has TRBV11-1 and TRBJ2-7; 10 nucleotides match TRBD1. This material consisted of PBMCs, taken from a glioma patient whose treatment included an IDH1 peptide vaccine. This TCR was recovered from a woman in her twenties or thirties with glioma. Some clones in this sample may be carry-over from other donors' samples. CDR3 protein: CASSFDRGLYEQYF. DNA of the CDR3: TGTGCCAGCAGCTTCGACAGGGGGCTCTACGAGCAGTACTTC.